This TCR beta chain was documented in a study of blood T cell repertoires in COVID-19. Per the germline V gene, CDR1 is SGDLS and CDR2 is YYNGEE. The CDR3 consists of 18 residues. V was clipped by 2 bases and J by 3 bases; unmatched bases: 11. Comment on this clone: This CDR3 is also generated by other DNA sequences in the sample.

In the source study's methods: From reference gene primer amplification, estimates of nucleated cell counts were derived. Data came from immunoSEQ multiplex PCR; TCRdb stores just in-frame clones and leaves some out. The V and J calls and clone size are taken from that table; D and trimming were inferred from the DNA. Of some 150,000 clones listed, roughly 84% were seen once; the top ten hold approximately 5%. This TCR was recovered from a human donor in a cohort sampled during active COVID-19. The chain joins TRBV9 to TRBJ2-5; TRBD2 matches 12 bases. The sequencing input was peripheral blood. CDR3 region: CASSVGLAGGPGEETQYF. The CDR3 nucleotides are TGTGCCAGCAGCGTCGGCCTAGCGGGAGGGCCTGGGGAAGAGACCCAGTACTTC.